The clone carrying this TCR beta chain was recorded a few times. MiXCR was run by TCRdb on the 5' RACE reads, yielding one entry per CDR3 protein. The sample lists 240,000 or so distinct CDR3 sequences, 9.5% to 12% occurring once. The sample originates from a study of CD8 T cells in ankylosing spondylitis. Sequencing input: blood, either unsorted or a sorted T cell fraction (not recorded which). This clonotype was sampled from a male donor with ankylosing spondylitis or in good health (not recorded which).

In DNA, the CDR3 is TGTGCCAGCCTTTATCCGGGTCGAGCTGAAGCTTTCTTT. This sequence encodes CASLYPGRAEAFF. V usage is TRBV28 and J usage is TRBJ1-1; D is unclear. The CDR3 spans 13 residues. V was clipped by 8 bases and J by 6 bases, with 16 bases between them. Germline CDR1 and CDR2: MDHEN and SYDVKM.